Described below is a single T cell receptor (beta chain) sequence and its context. Participant age was about 18 to 89 years, and participants resided in roughly 25 US areas. Researchers sorted participants into cohorts using their self-reported clinical history. The sample comes from a study of blood T cell repertoires in COVID-19. Whole-study context: All recovered Cohort 3 donors got two negative PCRs, got clearance, or saw symptom resolution.

The authors' processing: The assay estimated nucleated cells by amplifying reference gene primers. TCRdb's copy holds only in-frame clones and misses some; the assay was immunoSEQ multiplex PCR. V and J calls and clone size are those listed in that table; D and trimming were worked out from the DNA. The sample lists approximately 150,000 clones, around 79% occurring once. Germline CDR1 SGHNT, CDR2 YENEEA. This CDR3 spans 15 amino acids. V shed 3 bases, J shed 5 bases, and the junction held 5 bases outside the gene matches. The clonotype originates from a woman between 70 and 85 years old in a cohort exposed to, infected with or recovered from COVID-19 (not recorded which). Sequencing used PBMCs or T cells enriched from blood (not recorded which). The J gene is TRBJ1-1, the V gene TRBV11-3; TRBD1 agrees at 11 bases. The CDR3 sequence: CASSFGTGGRTEAFF. CDR3 coding DNA: TGTGCCAGCAGCTTCGGGACAGGGGGAAGGACTGAAGCTTTCTTT.